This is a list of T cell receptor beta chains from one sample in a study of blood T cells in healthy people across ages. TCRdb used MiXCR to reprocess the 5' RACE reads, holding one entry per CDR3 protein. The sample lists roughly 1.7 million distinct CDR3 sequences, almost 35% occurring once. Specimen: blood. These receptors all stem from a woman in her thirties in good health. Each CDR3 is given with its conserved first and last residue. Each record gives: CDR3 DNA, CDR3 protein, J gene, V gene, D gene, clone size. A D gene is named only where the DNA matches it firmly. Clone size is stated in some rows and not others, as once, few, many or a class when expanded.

CDR3 DNA: TGCAGTGCTAGAGATCTCCGACTAGCGGAGGCAGATACGCAGTATTTT
CDR3 protein: CSARDLRLAEADTQYF
J gene: TRBJ2-3
V gene: TRBV20-1
D gene: TRBD2
clone size: NA

CDR3 DNA: TGTGCCAGCAACCGTCCGAGGGGGACAGGGCGCCAAGAGACCCAGTACTTC
CDR3 protein: CASNRPRGTGRQETQYF
J gene: TRBJ2-5
V gene: TRBV6-1
D gene: TRBD1
clone size: NA

CDR3 DNA: TGTGCCAGCAGCGTAGGCGGGGGGGCAGCGAATACGCAGTATTTT
CDR3 protein: CASSVGGGAANTQYF
J gene: TRBJ2-3
V gene: TRBV9
D gene: TRBD2
clone size: NA

CDR3 DNA: TGTGCCAGTAGTATTTTGTCACTAGCGGGAGGGAGCTCCTACAATGAGCAGTTCTTC
CDR3 protein: CASSILSLAGGSSYNEQFF
J gene: TRBJ2-1
V gene: TRBV19
D gene: TRBD2
clone size: NA

CDR3 DNA: TGCGCCAGCAGCTTGGAGGGCGAGCAGTTCTTC
CDR3 protein: CASSLEGEQFF
J gene: TRBJ2-1
V gene: TRBV5-1
D gene: NA
clone size: many

CDR3 DNA: TGCAGTGCTAGAGATGTGAGGGGTAGCTCCTACGAGCAGTACTTC
CDR3 protein: CSARDVRGSSYEQYF
J gene: TRBJ2-7
V gene: TRBV20-1
D gene: NA
clone size: few

CDR3 DNA: TGTGCCAGCAGTTACCCTCCTTTGGTCGGCGGCCTCCCGAAGTCCTACAATGAGCAGTTCTTC
CDR3 protein: CASSYPPLVGGLPKSYNEQFF
J gene: TRBJ2-1
V gene: TRBV6-2/TRBV6-3
D gene: NA
clone size: NA

CDR3 DNA: TGTGCCACCAGCAGGATCAGACAGGGGGCTAGGGAGACCCAGTACTTC
CDR3 protein: CATSRIRQGARETQYF
J gene: TRBJ2-5
V gene: TRBV15
D gene: TRBD1
clone size: NA

CDR3 DNA: TGCAGTGCTAGTGGCGACCGGAATGAGCAGTTCTTC
CDR3 protein: CSASGDRNEQFF
J gene: TRBJ2-1
V gene: TRBV20-1
D gene: NA
clone size: few

CDR3 DNA: TGCAGTGCAGGGACAGGGGGCGTAGAAAAACTGTTTTTT
CDR3 protein: CSAGTGGVEKLFF
J gene: TRBJ1-4
V gene: TRBV20-1
D gene: TRBD1
clone size: many

CDR3 DNA: TGTGCCAGCGGTCCCCGACAGGGGATCAACGAGCAGTACTTC
CDR3 protein: CASGPRQGINEQYF
J gene: TRBJ2-7
V gene: TRBV27
D gene: TRBD1
clone size: NA

CDR3 DNA: TGTGCCAGCAGCTTCCCCGGACTAGGGCAAGGTTCAGAGACCCAGTACTTC
CDR3 protein: CASSFPGLGQGSETQYF
J gene: TRBJ2-5
V gene: TRBV7-9
D gene: TRBD2
clone size: few

CDR3 DNA: TGCGCCAGCAGCTTATCCCAAGCTACAGGGGGCGAGCAGTACTTC
CDR3 protein: CASSLSQATGGEQYF
J gene: TRBJ2-7
V gene: TRBV5-1
D gene: TRBD1
clone size: many

CDR3 DNA: TGTGCCAGCAGCTTTAGACTAACCACAGATACGCAGTATTTT
CDR3 protein: CASSFRLTTDTQYF
J gene: TRBJ2-3
V gene: TRBV7-9
D gene: NA
clone size: few

CDR3 DNA: TGTGCCAGCAGCCAACGAAAACAGGGAAACACCGGGGAGCTGTTTTTT
CDR3 protein: CASSQRKQGNTGELFF
J gene: TRBJ2-2
V gene: TRBV3-1
D gene: NA
clone size: many

CDR3 DNA: TGCGCCAGCAGCCAAGGCATGCAGGGTCGACCTGAAGCTTTCTTT
CDR3 protein: CASSQGMQGRPEAFF
J gene: TRBJ1-1
V gene: TRBV4-1
D gene: NA
clone size: NA

CDR3 DNA: TGCAGTGCTCCCCGGACTAGCGGATACGAGCAGTACTTC
CDR3 protein: CSAPRTSGYEQYF
J gene: TRBJ2-7
V gene: TRBV20-1
D gene: TRBD2
clone size: NA

CDR3 DNA: TGCAGCGTCCAAGGACCCCTGGGCCATGGCTACACCTTC
CDR3 protein: CSVQGPLGHGYTF
J gene: TRBJ1-2
V gene: TRBV29-1
D gene: NA
clone size: NA

CDR3 DNA: TGCAGTGCCCCGAGGGACGCCGGTCGTGAAGCTTTCTTT
CDR3 protein: CSAPRDAGREAFF
J gene: TRBJ1-1
V gene: TRBV20-1
D gene: NA
clone size: few

CDR3 DNA: TGCGCCAGCAGCGCCCGGGACAATGTGAATGAGCAGTTCTTC
CDR3 protein: CASSARDNVNEQFF
J gene: TRBJ2-1
V gene: TRBV4-1
D gene: NA
clone size: few

CDR3 DNA: TGCAGTGCTCCCTTGGGGGGGACAAGTAGCGAGCAGTACTTC
CDR3 protein: CSAPLGGTSSEQYF
J gene: TRBJ2-7
V gene: TRBV20-1
D gene: NA
clone size: NA

CDR3 DNA: TGTGCCAGCAGTTACTCTACGGAGTGGGCCCGGGTCAATGAGCAGTTCTTC
CDR3 protein: CASSYSTEWARVNEQFF
J gene: TRBJ2-1
V gene: TRBV6-5
D gene: NA
clone size: few

CDR3 DNA: TGTGCCACCAGCAGAGAATGGGGGGATGAGCAGTTCTTC
CDR3 protein: CATSREWGDEQFF
J gene: TRBJ2-1
V gene: TRBV15
D gene: NA
clone size: few

CDR3 DNA: TGTGCCAGCAGCGTAGCTACTAGCGGGGGGTCGGCCACCGGGGAGCTGTTTTTT
CDR3 protein: CASSVATSGGSATGELFF
J gene: TRBJ2-2
V gene: TRBV9
D gene: TRBD2
clone size: NA

CDR3 DNA: TGTGCTAGTGGTTTGAACGTGGGTGGAGGCTACACCTTC
CDR3 protein: CASGLNVGGGYTF
J gene: TRBJ1-2
V gene: TRBV12-5
D gene: NA
clone size: NA

CDR3 DNA: TGTGCCAGCAGACTAGCCAGGGGGCTCGGGGCCAATGAGCAGTTCTTC
CDR3 protein: CASRLARGLGANEQFF
J gene: TRBJ2-1
V gene: TRBV11-2
D gene: TRBD1
clone size: many

CDR3 DNA: TGCAGTGCTAGGGGGGACAGGGGGCTACAAGAGACCCAGTACTTC
CDR3 protein: CSARGDRGLQETQYF
J gene: TRBJ2-5
V gene: TRBV20-1
D gene: TRBD1
clone size: NA

CDR3 DNA: TGCGCCAGCAGCCTGGCGGAGGGGTCCGCGAACACCGGGGAGCTGTTTTTT
CDR3 protein: CASSLAEGSANTGELFF
J gene: TRBJ2-2
V gene: TRBV4-1
D gene: NA
clone size: NA

CDR3 DNA: TGTGCCAGCAGCACCTATTGGGGTCAGGCTAGCGGGAGTGGCCACAATGAGCAGTTCTTC
CDR3 protein: CASSTYWGQASGSGHNEQFF
J gene: TRBJ2-1
V gene: TRBV13
D gene: TRBD2
clone size: NA

CDR3 DNA: TGTGCCTGGATCACTTCCGGGACCCAAGGGTTAGGGGGCTACACCTTC
CDR3 protein: CAWITSGTQGLGGYTF
J gene: TRBJ1-2
V gene: TRBV30
D gene: NA
clone size: NA

CDR3 DNA: TGTGCCGGCAGCTCCGCACCCCCAGCTGAAGCTTTCTTT
CDR3 protein: CAGSSAPPAEAFF
J gene: TRBJ1-1
V gene: TRBV7-6
D gene: NA
clone size: NA

CDR3 DNA: TGCAGTGCTAGCGGGTACGAACGAACTGAAGCTTTCTTT
CDR3 protein: CSASGYERTEAFF
J gene: TRBJ1-1
V gene: TRBV20-1
D gene: NA
clone size: NA

CDR3 DNA: TGTGCCAGCAGCCCAGGGGCTAGCGGACACCGGGGGACCCAGTACTTC
CDR3 protein: CASSPGASGHRGTQYF
J gene: TRBJ2-5
V gene: TRBV7-3
D gene: NA
clone size: few

CDR3 DNA: TGTGCCAGCAGCCAGGGGCGCGCAGAGGCTGGCTACACCTTC
CDR3 protein: CASSQGRAEAGYTF
J gene: TRBJ1-2
V gene: TRBV11-2
D gene: NA
clone size: NA

CDR3 DNA: TGCGCCAGCAGCTGGCGCGGGGACACTGAGACCCAGTACTTC
CDR3 protein: CASSWRGDTETQYF
J gene: TRBJ2-5
V gene: TRBV5-1
D gene: NA
clone size: few

CDR3 DNA: TGCGCCAGCACGTCCCTCGGGGGCACTGAGCAGTTCTTC
CDR3 protein: CASTSLGGTEQFF
J gene: TRBJ2-1
V gene: TRBV5-1
D gene: NA
clone size: NA

CDR3 DNA: TGTGCCAGCTCACCAGGACAGGGGGCGCGTGATGAGCAGTTCTTC
CDR3 protein: CASSPGQGARDEQFF
J gene: TRBJ2-1
V gene: TRBV18
D gene: TRBD1
clone size: few

CDR3 DNA: TGTGCCAGCAGTACGCTCGGGAGCAACTCCTACGAGCAGTACTTC
CDR3 protein: CASSTLGSNSYEQYF
J gene: TRBJ2-7
V gene: TRBV27
D gene: NA
clone size: few

CDR3 DNA: TGTGCCAGCAGGTACGGCCTAGCGGGCAACTACGAGCAGTACTTC
CDR3 protein: CASRYGLAGNYEQYF
J gene: TRBJ2-7
V gene: TRBV28
D gene: TRBD2
clone size: few

CDR3 DNA: TGCGCCAGCAGCCAAGATGCCCTCGGTGGTGCGAGGAGTGAAAAACTGTTTTTT
CDR3 protein: CASSQDALGGARSEKLFF
J gene: TRBJ1-4
V gene: TRBV4-1
D gene: NA
clone size: NA